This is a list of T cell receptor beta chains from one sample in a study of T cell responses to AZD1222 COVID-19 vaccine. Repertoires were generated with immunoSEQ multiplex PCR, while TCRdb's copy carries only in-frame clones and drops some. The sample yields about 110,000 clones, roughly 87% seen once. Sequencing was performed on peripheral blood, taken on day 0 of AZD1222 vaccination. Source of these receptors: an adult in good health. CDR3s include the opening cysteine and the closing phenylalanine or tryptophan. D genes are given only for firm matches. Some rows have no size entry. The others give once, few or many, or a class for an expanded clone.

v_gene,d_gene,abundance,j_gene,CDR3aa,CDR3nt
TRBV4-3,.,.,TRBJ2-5,CASSPLAGETQYF,TGCGCCAGCAGCCCCCTAGCCGGGGAGACCCAGTACTTC
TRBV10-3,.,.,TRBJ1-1,CAISERRGTNTEAFF,TGTGCCATCAGTGAGAGGAGGGGGACGAACACTGAAGCTTTCTTT
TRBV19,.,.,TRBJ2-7,CASSIQGHVSYEQYF,TGTGCCAGTAGTATCCAGGGTCATGTTTCCTACGAGCAGTACTTC
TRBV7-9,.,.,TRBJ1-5,CASSPVEGDQPQHF,TGTGCCAGCAGCCCTGTCGAGGGGGATCAGCCCCAGCATTTT
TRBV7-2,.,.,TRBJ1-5,CASSFGGGGGNQPQHF,TGTGCCAGCAGCTTCGGGGGTGGGGGTGGCAATCAGCCCCAGCATTTT
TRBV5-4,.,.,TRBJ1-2,CASSFTGIDGYTF,TGTGCCAGCAGCTTTACAGGGATTGATGGCTACACCTTC
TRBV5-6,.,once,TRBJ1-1,CASSSVGADTEAFF,TGTGCCAGCAGCTCCGTCGGGGCGGACACTGAAGCTTTCTTT
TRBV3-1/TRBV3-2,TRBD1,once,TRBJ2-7,CASSQDSPSPTGENEQYF,TGTGCCAGCAGCCAAGATTCCCCCAGTCCGACAGGGGAAAACGAGCAGTACTTC
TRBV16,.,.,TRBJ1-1,CASSRLGREGTEAFF,TGTGCCAGCAGCCGTTTGGGGAGGGAAGGAACTGAAGCTTTCTTT
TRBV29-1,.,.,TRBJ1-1,CSVEGTRNTEAFF,TGCAGCGTTGAGGGGACACGGAACACTGAAGCTTTCTTT
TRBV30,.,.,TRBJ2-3,CAWSWGEATADTQYF,TGTGCCTGGAGCTGGGGGGAGGCGACGGCAGATACGCAGTATTTT
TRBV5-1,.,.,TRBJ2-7,CASSLGYEQYF,TGCGCCAGCAGCTTGGGATACGAGCAGTACTTC
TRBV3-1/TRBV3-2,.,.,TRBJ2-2,CASSHVGRQGELFF,TGTGCCAGCAGCCATGTCGGGAGACAAGGGGAGCTGTTTTTT
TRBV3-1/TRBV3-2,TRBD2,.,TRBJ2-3,CASTTTGTSGGTWNTQYF,TGTGCCAGCACCACCACCGGGACTAGCGGGGGAACTTGGAATACGCAGTATTTT
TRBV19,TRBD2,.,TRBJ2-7,CASSRSTSSEQYF,TGTGCCAGTAGTAGATCGACTAGCTCCGAGCAGTACTTC
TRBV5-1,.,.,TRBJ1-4,CASSLGFLNEKLFF,TGCGCCAGCAGCTTGGGATTTCTTAATGAAAAACTGTTTTTT
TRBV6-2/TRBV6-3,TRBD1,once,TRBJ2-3,CASSPSRGPTDTQYF,TGTGCCAGCAGTCCAAGCAGGGGGCCAACAGATACGCAGTATTTT
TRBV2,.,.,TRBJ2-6,CASSERTGANVLTF,TGTGCCAGCAGTGAGAGGACAGGGGCCAACGTCCTGACTTTC
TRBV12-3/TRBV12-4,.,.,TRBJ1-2,CASSLTVVGYTF,TGTGCCAGCAGTCTGACAGTTGTAGGCTACACCTTC
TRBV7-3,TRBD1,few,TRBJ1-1,CASSGRTGTEAFF,TGTGCCAGCAGCGGGCGGACAGGTACTGAAGCTTTCTTT
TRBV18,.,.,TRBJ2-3,CASSPLGADTQYF,TGTGCCAGCTCACCCCTAGGGGCAGATACGCAGTATTTT
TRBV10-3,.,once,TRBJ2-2,CAISSEPTGELFF,TGTGCCATCAGTAGCGAACCTACCGGGGAGCTGTTTTTT
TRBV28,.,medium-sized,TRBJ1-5,CASSRWKGGNQPQHF,TGTGCCAGCAGCCGATGGAAGGGTGGCAATCAGCCCCAGCATTTT
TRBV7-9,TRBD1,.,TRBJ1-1,CASSRLGQGITEAFF,TGTGCCAGCAGCCGGTTGGGACAGGGGATCACTGAAGCTTTCTTT
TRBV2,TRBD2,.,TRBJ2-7,CASAQTSASYEQYF,TGTGCCAGCGCTCAGACTAGCGCCTCCTACGAGCAGTACTTC
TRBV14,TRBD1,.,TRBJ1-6,CASSQAPGGKANSPLHF,TGTGCCAGCAGCCAGGCCCCAGGGGGCAAAGCGAATTCACCCCTCCACTTT
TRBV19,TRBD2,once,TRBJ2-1,CASSTIGTSGYNEQFF,TGTGCCAGTAGTACCATCGGGACTAGCGGATACAATGAGCAGTTCTTC
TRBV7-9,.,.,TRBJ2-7,CASSQTGGGQRPYEQYF,TGTGCCAGCAGCCAGACCGGGGGGGGACAGAGACCCTACGAGCAGTACTTC
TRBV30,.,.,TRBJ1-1,CAWIRDTEAFF,TGTGCCTGGATAAGGGACACTGAAGCTTTCTTT
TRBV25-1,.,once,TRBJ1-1,CASGQNTEAFF,TGTGCCAGCGGACAGAACACTGAAGCTTTCTTT
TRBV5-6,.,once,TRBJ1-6,CASSAATGQFYNSPLHF,TGTGCCAGCAGCGCGGCTACCGGACAGTTTTATAATTCACCCCTCCACTTT
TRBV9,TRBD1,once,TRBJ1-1,CASSLTGDRGAFF,TGTGCCAGCAGCCTAACAGGGGATCGGGGAGCTTTCTTT
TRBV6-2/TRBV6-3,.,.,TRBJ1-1,CASSYSRARGNTEAFF,TGTGCCAGCAGTTACTCGAGGGCTAGGGGCAACACTGAAGCTTTCTTT
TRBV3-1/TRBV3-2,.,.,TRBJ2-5,CASSQDGAPVQETQYF,TGTGCCAGCAGCCAAGATGGGGCACCCGTCCAAGAGACCCAGTACTTC
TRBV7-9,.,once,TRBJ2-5,CASSLGTWGIQETQYF,TGTGCCAGCAGCTTAGGAACGTGGGGGATTCAAGAGACCCAGTACTTC
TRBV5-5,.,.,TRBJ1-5,CASSLAGDQPQHF,TGTGCCAGCAGCTTGGCGGGAGATCAGCCCCAGCATTTT
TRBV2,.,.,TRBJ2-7,CASNSGANSEQYF,TGTGCCAGCAACTCAGGGGCGAATTCCGAGCAGTACTTC
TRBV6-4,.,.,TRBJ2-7,CASSDGQETGDYEQYF,TGTGCCAGCAGTGACGGGCAGGAGACAGGAGACTACGAGCAGTACTTC
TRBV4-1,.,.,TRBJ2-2,CASSQVGGTGELFF,TGCGCCAGCAGCCAAGTAGGGGGAACCGGGGAGCTGTTTTTT
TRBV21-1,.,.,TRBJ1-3,CASSKGRVGRGGNTIYF,TGTGCCAGCAGCAAAGGACGGGTGGGGCGCGGTGGAAACACCATATATTTT
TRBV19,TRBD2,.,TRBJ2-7,CASSRTSGGTAYEQYF,TGTGCCAGTAGTAGGACTAGCGGGGGGACGGCCTACGAGCAGTACTTC
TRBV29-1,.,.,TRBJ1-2,CSVEGGFSGYTF,TGCAGCGTTGAGGGGGGTTTTAGTGGCTACACCTTC
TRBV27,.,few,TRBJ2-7,CASSSMATSTKQYF,TGTGCCAGCAGTTCAATGGCTACGAGCACCAAGCAGTACTTC
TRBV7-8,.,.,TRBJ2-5,CASSLGWETQYF,TGTGCCAGCAGCTTAGGTTGGGAGACCCAGTACTTC
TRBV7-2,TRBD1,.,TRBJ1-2,CASSLEQGAGGYTF,TGTGCCAGCAGCTTAGAACAGGGGGCGGGTGGCTACACCTTC
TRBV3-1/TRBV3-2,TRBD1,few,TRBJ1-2,CASSQVQGDGYTF,TGTGCCAGCAGCCAAGTTCAGGGGGATGGCTACACCTTC
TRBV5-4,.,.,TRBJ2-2,CASSLGEWDTYTGELFF,TGTGCCAGCAGCTTGGGCGAATGGGACACCTACACCGGGGAGCTGTTTTTT
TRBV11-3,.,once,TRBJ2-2,CASSARRGFTGELFF,TGTGCCAGCAGCGCACGAAGAGGGTTCACCGGGGAGCTGTTTTTT
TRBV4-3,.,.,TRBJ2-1,CASSQVIADEQFF,TGCGCCAGCAGCCAAGTAATAGCCGATGAGCAGTTCTTC
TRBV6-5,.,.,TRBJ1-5,CASSYSGGSGQPQHF,TGTGCCAGCAGTTACTCGGGAGGGAGCGGTCAGCCCCAGCATTTT
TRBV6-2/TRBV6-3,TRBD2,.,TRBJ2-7,CASSYRGGSYEQYF,TGTGCCAGCAGTTACCGCGGGGGATCCTACGAGCAGTACTTC
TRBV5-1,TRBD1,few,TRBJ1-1,CASSFQTGGELGAFF,TGCGCCAGCAGCTTCCAAACAGGGGGCGAACTAGGAGCTTTCTTT
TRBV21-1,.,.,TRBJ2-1,CASSKDLAGGPYNEQFF,TGTGCCAGCAGCAAAGACCTAGCGGGAGGGCCGTACAATGAGCAGTTCTTC
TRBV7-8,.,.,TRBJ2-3,CASKVEGTDTQYF,TGTGCCAGCAAGGTCGAGGGCACAGATACGCAGTATTTT
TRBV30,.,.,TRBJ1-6,CAWSGRDLNSPLHF,TGTGCCTGGAGCGGCCGGGACCTCAATTCACCCCTCCACTTT
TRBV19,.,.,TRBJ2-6,CASSTIGRSGANVLTF,TGTGCCAGTAGTACGATCGGCCGCTCTGGGGCCAACGTCCTGACTTTC
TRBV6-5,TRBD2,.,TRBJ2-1,CASSYSRREPRNEQFF,TGTGCCAGCAGTTACTCGAGGCGGGAGCCCCGCAATGAGCAGTTCTTC
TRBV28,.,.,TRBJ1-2,CASSARDGNNYGYTF,TGTGCCAGCAGTGCCCGGGACGGTAATAACTATGGCTACACCTTC
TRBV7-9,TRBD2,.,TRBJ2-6,CASSPRLAGVSGANVLTF,TGTGCCAGCAGCCCCCGGCTAGCGGGAGTTTCTGGGGCCAACGTCCTGACTTTC
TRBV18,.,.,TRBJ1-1,CASSPPRQLRTEAFF,TGTGCCAGCTCACCACCGCGGCAGCTCCGGACTGAAGCTTTCTTT